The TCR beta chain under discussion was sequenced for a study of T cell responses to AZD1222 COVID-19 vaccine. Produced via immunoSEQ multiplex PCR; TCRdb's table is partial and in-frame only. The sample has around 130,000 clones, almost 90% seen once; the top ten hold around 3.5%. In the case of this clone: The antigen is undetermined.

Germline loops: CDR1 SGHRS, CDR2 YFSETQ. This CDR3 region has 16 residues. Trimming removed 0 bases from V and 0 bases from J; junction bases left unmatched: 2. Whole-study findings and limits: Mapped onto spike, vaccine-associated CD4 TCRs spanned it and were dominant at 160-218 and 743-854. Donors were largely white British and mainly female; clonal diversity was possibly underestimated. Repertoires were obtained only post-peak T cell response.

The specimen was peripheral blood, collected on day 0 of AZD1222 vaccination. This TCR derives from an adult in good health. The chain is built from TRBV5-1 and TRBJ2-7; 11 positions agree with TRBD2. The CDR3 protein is CASSLDTSGSSYEQYF. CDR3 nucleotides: TGCGCCAGCAGCTTGGATACTAGCGGGAGCTCCTACGAGCAGTACTTC.